Listed below are T cell receptor beta chains from one sample, sequenced in a study of shared clonotypes between healthy human individuals. Produced via immunoSEQ multiplex PCR; TCRdb's table is partial and in-frame only. Of around 2,100,000 clones listed, over 85% are singletons. Sample: naive CD8+ T cells sorted from blood. The source of these receptors is a man between 18 and 35 years old in good health. Each CDR3 is given with its conserved first and last residue. The D gene is left open where the match is weak. Size values are once, few and many counts, or a class for expanded clones, and some rows have none.

clone_size	v_call	d_call	j_call	cdr3_aa	cdr3_nt
NA	TRBV13	NA	TRBJ2-5	CASSLIGTHRETQYF	TGTGCCAGCAGCTTAATAGGGACCCACCGGGAGACCCAGTACTTC
NA	TRBV7-6	TRBD2	TRBJ2-1	CASSLLAGGLSEQFF	TGTGCCAGCAGCCTATTAGCGGGGGGGCTGAGTGAGCAGTTCTTC
NA	TRBV10-3	NA	TRBJ2-7	CAISESVNLRRASYEQYF	TGTGCCATCAGTGAGTCTGTCAACCTCAGGCGGGCCTCCTACGAGCAGTACTTC
NA	TRBV27	NA	TRBJ2-6	CASSLVGPILGGANVLTF	TGTGCCAGCAGTTTAGTGGGACCGATCCTAGGGGGGGCCAACGTCCTGACTTTC
NA	TRBV25-1	NA	TRBJ2-7	CASSGDPYEQYF	TGTGCCAGCAGTGGCGACCCCTACGAGCAGTACTTC
NA	TRBV9	TRBD2	TRBJ2-3	CASSVEVGGRADTQYF	TGTGCCAGCAGCGTAGAGGTGGGAGGGCGCGCAGATACGCAGTATTTT
NA	TRBV9	TRBD2	TRBJ2-1	CASSTGGENEQFF	TGTGCCAGCAGCACCGGGGGGGAAAATGAGCAGTTCTTC
NA	TRBV7-9	TRBD1	TRBJ1-4	CASSPGDRGIEKLFF	TGTGCCAGCAGCCCGGGAGACAGGGGCATCGAAAAACTGTTTTTT
NA	TRBV5-4	NA	TRBJ1-5	CASSFYGSNQPQHF	TGTGCCAGCAGCTTTTATGGGAGCAATCAGCCCCAGCATTTT
once	TRBV6-5	TRBD1	TRBJ2-7	CASTIGTGAFVEQYF	TGTGCCAGCACCATCGGCACAGGGGCTTTCGTCGAGCAGTACTTC
NA	TRBV29-1	NA	TRBJ2-1	CSVNRVTQIGEQFF	TGCAGCGTTAATCGGGTCACACAAATTGGGGAGCAGTTCTTC
once	TRBV2	NA	TRBJ2-7	CASSEGSDSTYEQYF	TGTGCCAGCAGTGAAGGGTCCGACAGTACCTACGAGCAGTACTTC
NA	TRBV4-1	NA	TRBJ2-1	CASSQVEREQFF	TGCGCCAGCAGCCAAGTGGAGCGGGAGCAGTTCTTC
NA	TRBV2	TRBD2	TRBJ2-1	CASSVWTSGAMSSYNEQFF	TGTGCCAGCAGCGTTTGGACTAGCGGCGCCATGAGCTCCTACAATGAGCAGTTCTTC
NA	TRBV11-2	NA	TRBJ1-2	CASSPEPDPGPYGYTF	TGTGCCAGCAGCCCAGAGCCGGACCCCGGCCCCTATGGCTACACCTTC
NA	TRBV10-3	NA	TRBJ2-2	CAISEGTNTGELFF	TGTGCCATCAGTGAAGGGACAAACACCGGGGAGCTGTTTTTT
NA	TRBV9	NA	TRBJ1-1	CASSPGPIPMNTEAFF	TGTGCCAGCAGCCCTGGCCCTATTCCTATGAACACTGAAGCTTTCTTT
NA	TRBV4-1	NA	TRBJ2-7	CASSQVGRYEQYF	TGCGCCAGCAGCCAAGTAGGAAGGTACGAGCAGTACTTC
NA	TRBV7-9	NA	TRBJ2-3	CASSSISSTDTQYF	TGTGCCAGCAGCTCCATTTCCTCCACAGATACGCAGTATTTT
NA	TRBV7-9	NA	TRBJ1-1	CASRSISEAFF	TGTGCCAGCCGATCGATTTCAGAAGCTTTCTTT
once	TRBV7-2	NA	TRBJ1-3	CASSFVSDTIYF	TGTGCCAGCAGCTTTGTATCAGACACCATATATTTT
NA	TRBV9	NA	TRBJ1-1	CASSPQIPPTELNTEAFF	TGTGCCAGCAGCCCACAGATTCCTCCGACCGAATTGAACACTGAAGCTTTCTTT
NA	TRBV7-9	TRBD2	TRBJ2-1	CASSTPSGSKNEQFF	TGTGCCAGCAGCACCCCTAGCGGGAGTAAGAATGAGCAGTTCTTC
NA	TRBV30	NA	TRBJ2-1	CAWSVGGGVGDNEQFF	TGTGCCTGGAGTGTAGGTGGCGGGGTGGGCGACAATGAGCAGTTCTTC
NA	TRBV27	NA	TRBJ2-3	CASSPIGTAGEDTQYF	TGTGCCAGCAGTCCGATCGGGACCGCCGGGGAAGATACGCAGTATTTT
NA	TRBV9	NA	TRBJ1-1	CASSVEGGEAFF	TGTGCCAGCAGCGTAGAAGGGGGTGAAGCTTTCTTT
NA	TRBV28	NA	TRBJ2-2	CASSLWDAGELFF	TGTGCCAGCAGTTTATGGGATGCCGGGGAGCTGTTTTTT
NA	TRBV4-3	NA	TRBJ1-4	CASSPHREGRDEKLFF	TGCGCCAGCAGCCCCCACAGAGAGGGGAGGGATGAAAAACTGTTTTTT
few	TRBV7-9	NA	TRBJ2-7	CASSLRGYEQYF	TGTGCCAGCAGCTTAAGGGGCTACGAGCAGTACTTC
NA	TRBV28	NA	TRBJ2-3	CASSFRAGRSSTDTQYF	TGTGCCAGCAGTTTTCGGGCGGGGAGGAGTAGCACAGATACGCAGTATTTT
NA	TRBV7-9	TRBD2	TRBJ2-2	CASTLGGAGVKTGELFF	TGTGCCAGCACCTTGGGTGGAGCGGGGGTAAAAACCGGGGAGCTGTTTTTT
NA	TRBV7-2	NA	TRBJ2-1	CASSQGYYNEQFF	TGTGCCAGCAGCCAGGGCTACTACAATGAGCAGTTCTTC
NA	TRBV30	TRBD1	TRBJ1-1	CAWETPGQEAFF	TGTGCCTGGGAAACGCCGGGACAGGAGGCTTTCTTT
NA	TRBV9	NA	TRBJ1-2	CASNPHRQADYGYTF	TGTGCCAGCAACCCCCATCGACAGGCCGACTATGGCTACACCTTC
NA	TRBV27	NA	TRBJ1-2	CASSGTGTSDGYTF	TGTGCCAGCAGTGGAACCGGGACGAGCGATGGCTACACCTTC
NA	TRBV27	NA	TRBJ2-1	CASSLAGTPSPDKQFF	TGTGCCAGCAGTTTAGCGGGGACTCCCTCTCCGGACAAGCAGTTCTTC
NA	TRBV5-1	NA	TRBJ1-1	CASSLGWGLDTEAFF	TGCGCCAGCAGCTTGGGGTGGGGGCTTGACACTGAAGCTTTCTTT
NA	TRBV4-1	NA	TRBJ1-4	CASSPGELTGEKLFF	TGCGCCAGCAGCCCGGGAGAACTGACGGGTGAAAAACTGTTTTTT
once	TRBV6-5	TRBD2	TRBJ2-7	CASSYLLAGGDEQYF	TGTGCCAGCAGTTATCTACTAGCGGGAGGGGATGAGCAGTACTTC
NA	TRBV5-6	NA	TRBJ2-1	CASSFLEGNEQFF	TGTGCCAGCAGCTTCCTGGAGGGCAATGAGCAGTTCTTC
once	TRBV27	NA	TRBJ2-7	CASSSAHGVPYEQYF	TGTGCCAGCAGTTCCGCCCACGGGGTCCCCTACGAGCAGTACTTC
NA	TRBV13	NA	TRBJ2-3	CASSLVAGPGGTDTQYF	TGTGCCAGCAGCTTAGTGGCAGGGCCCGGGGGCACAGATACGCAGTATTTT
NA	TRBV10-2	NA	TRBJ2-1	CASSEVGGGRNEQFF	TGCGCCAGCAGTGAGGTTGGCGGGGGCAGGAATGAGCAGTTCTTC
NA	TRBV6-5	NA	TRBJ2-2	CASSYMTNTGELFF	TGTGCCAGCAGTTATATGACGAACACCGGGGAGCTGTTTTTT
NA	TRBV19	NA	TRBJ1-1	CASSIGENTEAFF	TGTGCCAGTAGTATAGGAGAGAACACTGAAGCTTTCTTT
NA	TRBV7-9	NA	TRBJ2-1	CASSLGEGFYNEQFF	TGTGCCAGCAGCTTGGGAGAAGGCTTCTACAATGAGCAGTTCTTC
NA	TRBV7-9	TRBD1	TRBJ2-3	CASSLGQGITDTQYF	TGTGCCAGCAGCTTAGGACAGGGAATAACAGATACGCAGTATTTT
NA	TRBV4-1	TRBD2	TRBJ2-7	CASSPLAGGSYEQYF	TGCGCCAGCAGCCCCCTAGCGGGAGGCTCCTACGAGCAGTACTTC
NA	TRBV6-5	NA	TRBJ2-7	CASSFGGPAYEQYF	TGTGCCAGCAGTTTCGGCGGGCCGGCCTACGAGCAGTACTTC
NA	TRBV23-1	NA	TRBJ1-6	CASSLSLTRSPLHF	TGCGCCAGCAGCCTCAGTTTAACCCGCTCACCCCTCCACTTT
once	TRBV7-9	NA	TRBJ2-3	CASSLGGELGTDTQYF	TGTGCCAGCAGCTTAGGGGGAGAGCTGGGCACAGATACGCAGTATTTT
NA	TRBV7-2	TRBD1	TRBJ2-7	CASSLVLTGEQGYEQYF	TGTGCCAGCAGCTTAGTGCTGACAGGGGAGCAGGGTTACGAGCAGTACTTC
NA	TRBV4-1	TRBD2	TRBJ2-5	CASSQVAGREETQYF	TGCGCCAGCAGCCAAGTAGCGGGAAGGGAAGAGACCCAGTACTTC